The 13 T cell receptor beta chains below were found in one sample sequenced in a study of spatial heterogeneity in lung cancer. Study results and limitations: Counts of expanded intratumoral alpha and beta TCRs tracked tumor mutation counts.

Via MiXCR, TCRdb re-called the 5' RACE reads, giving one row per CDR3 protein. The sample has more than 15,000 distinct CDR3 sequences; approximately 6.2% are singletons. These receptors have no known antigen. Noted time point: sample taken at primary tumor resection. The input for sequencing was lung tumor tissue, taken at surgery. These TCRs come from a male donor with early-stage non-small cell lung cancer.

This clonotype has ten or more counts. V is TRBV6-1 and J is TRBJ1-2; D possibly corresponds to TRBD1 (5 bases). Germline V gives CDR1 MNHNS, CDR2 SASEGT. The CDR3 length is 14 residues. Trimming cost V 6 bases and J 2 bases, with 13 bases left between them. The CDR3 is CASRVDGGNYGYTF. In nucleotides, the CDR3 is TGTGCCAGCAGAGTAGATGGGGGGAACTATGGCTACACCTTC.

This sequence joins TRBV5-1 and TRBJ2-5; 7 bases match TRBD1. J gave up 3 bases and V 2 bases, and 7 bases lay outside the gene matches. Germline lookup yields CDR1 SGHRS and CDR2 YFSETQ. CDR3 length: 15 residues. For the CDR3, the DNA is TGCGCCAGCAGCTTACAGGGGCGGCGGGAAGAGACCCAGTACTTC. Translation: CASSLQGRREETQYF. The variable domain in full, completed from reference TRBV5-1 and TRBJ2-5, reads KAGVTQTPRYLIKTRGQQVTLSCSPISGHRSVSWYQQTPGQGLQFLFEYFSETQRNKGNFPGRFSGRQFSNSRSEMNVSTLELGDSALYLCASSLQGRREETQYFGPGTRLLVL.

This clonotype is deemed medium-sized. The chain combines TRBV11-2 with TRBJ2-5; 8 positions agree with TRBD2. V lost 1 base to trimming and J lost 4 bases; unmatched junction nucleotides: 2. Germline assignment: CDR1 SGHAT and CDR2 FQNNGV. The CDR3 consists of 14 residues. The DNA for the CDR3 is TGTGCCAGCAGCTTAGGGCGGGAGGCAGAGACCCAGTACTTC. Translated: CASSLGREAETQYF.

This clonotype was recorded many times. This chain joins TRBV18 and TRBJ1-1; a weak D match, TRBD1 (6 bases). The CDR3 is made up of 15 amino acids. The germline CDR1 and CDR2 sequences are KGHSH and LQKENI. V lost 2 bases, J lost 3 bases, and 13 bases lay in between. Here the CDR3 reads CASSPRRGEDTEAFF. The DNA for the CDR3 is TGTGCCAGCTCACCAAGAAGGGGGGAAGACACTGAAGCTTTCTTT.

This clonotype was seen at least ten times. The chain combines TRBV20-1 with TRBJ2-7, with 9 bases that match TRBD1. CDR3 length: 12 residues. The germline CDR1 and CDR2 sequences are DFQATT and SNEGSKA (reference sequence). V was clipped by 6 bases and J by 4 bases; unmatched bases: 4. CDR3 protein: CSAQGQGYEQYF. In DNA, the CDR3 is TGCAGTGCGCAAGGACAGGGGTACGAGCAGTACTTC.

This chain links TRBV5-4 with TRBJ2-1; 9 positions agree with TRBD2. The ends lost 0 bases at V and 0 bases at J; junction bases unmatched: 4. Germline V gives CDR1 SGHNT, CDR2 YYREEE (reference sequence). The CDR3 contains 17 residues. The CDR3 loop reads CASSLEAGGASYNEQFF. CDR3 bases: TGTGCCAGCAGCTTGGAAGCGGGGGGTGCCTCCTACAATGAGCAGTTCTTC. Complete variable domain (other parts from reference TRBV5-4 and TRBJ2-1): ETGVTQSPTHLIKTRGQQVTLRCSSQSGHNTVSWYQQALGQGPQFIFQYYREEENGRGNFPPRFSGLQFPNYSSELNVNALELDDSALYLCASSLEAGGASYNEQFFGPGTRLTVL.

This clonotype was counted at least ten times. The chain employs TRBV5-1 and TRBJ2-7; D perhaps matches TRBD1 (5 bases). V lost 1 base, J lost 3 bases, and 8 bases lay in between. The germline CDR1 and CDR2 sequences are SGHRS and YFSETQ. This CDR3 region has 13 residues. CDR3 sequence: CASSLWGNYEQYF. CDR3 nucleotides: TGCGCCAGCAGCTTGTGGGGCAACTACGAGCAGTACTTC.

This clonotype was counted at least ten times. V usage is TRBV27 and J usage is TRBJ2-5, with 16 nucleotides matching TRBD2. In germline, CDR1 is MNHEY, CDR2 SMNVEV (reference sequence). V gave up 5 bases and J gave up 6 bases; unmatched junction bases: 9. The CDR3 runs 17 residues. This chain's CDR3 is CASSPESGLAGGKTQYF. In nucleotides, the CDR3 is TGTGCCAGCAGTCCTGAGTCGGGACTAGCGGGAGGGAAGACCCAGTACTTC.

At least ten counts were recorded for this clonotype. The CDR3 DNA is TGCGCCAGCAGCTTGGCAGTCCGGCGGGTCACAGATACGCAGTATTTT. Encoded protein: CASSLAVRRVTDTQYF. The V and J genes are TRBV5-1 and TRBJ2-3, with a possible D match to TRBD2 (5 bases). V dropped 0 bases and J dropped 2 bases, with 13 bases sitting between them. Germline V gene sequence: CDR1 SGHRS, CDR2 YFSETQ. The CDR3 contains 16 residues.

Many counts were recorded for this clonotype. This CDR3 is CASSAANTGELFF. CDR3 sequence (DNA): TGTGCCAGTAGTGCTGCGAACACCGGGGAGCTGTTTTTT. The rearrangement uses TRBV6-5 and TRBJ2-2; no firm D call. V lost 9 bases, J lost 0 bases, and 8 bases lay in between. Germline-derived CDR1 and CDR2 are MNHEY and SVGAGI. CDR3 length: 13 residues.

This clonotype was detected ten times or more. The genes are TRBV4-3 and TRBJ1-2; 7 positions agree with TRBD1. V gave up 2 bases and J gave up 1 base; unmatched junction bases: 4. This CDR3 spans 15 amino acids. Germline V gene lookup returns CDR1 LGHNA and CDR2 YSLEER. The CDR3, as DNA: TGCGCCAGCAGCCAACTTCCAGGGGGTAACTATGGCTACACCTTC. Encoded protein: CASSQLPGGNYGYTF.

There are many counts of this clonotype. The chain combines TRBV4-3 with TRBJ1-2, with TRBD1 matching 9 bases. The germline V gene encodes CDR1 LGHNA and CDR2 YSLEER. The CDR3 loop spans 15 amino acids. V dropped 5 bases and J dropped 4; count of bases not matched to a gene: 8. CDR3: CASSAGQGTRYGYTF. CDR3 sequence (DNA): TGCGCCAGCAGCGCAGGACAGGGGACTCGCTATGGCTACACCTTC.

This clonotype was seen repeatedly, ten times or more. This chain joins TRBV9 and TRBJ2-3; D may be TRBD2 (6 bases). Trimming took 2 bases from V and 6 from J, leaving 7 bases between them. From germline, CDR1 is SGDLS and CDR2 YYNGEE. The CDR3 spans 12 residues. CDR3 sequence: CASSVLADTQYF. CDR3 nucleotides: TGTGCCAGCAGCGTCCTAGCGGATACGCAGTATTTT.